This TCR beta chain derives from a study of read filtering for tumor transcriptome and immune sequencing. This library used around 400 ng RNA and molecular barcoded adaptors spanning alpha/delta and beta/gamma chains. TCRdb independently ran MiXCR on the reads; one entry per CDR3 protein. The sample contains around 65,000 distinct CDR3 sequences, approximately 19% of which appear only once. This clonotype was seen repeatedly, ten times or more. This TCR was sampled from a donor aged 40 or older with multiple myeloma. Specimen: a population of CD138-negative cells sorted from bone marrow.

CDR3 loop: CSAPALAGRTDTQYF. The CDR3 region has the DNA TGCAGTGCGCCTGCTCTAGCGGGGCGCACAGATACGCAGTATTTT. This sequence joins TRBV20-1 and TRBJ2-3; 9 positions match TRBD2. CDR1 is DFQATT, CDR2 SNEGSKA, per germline (reference sequence). Trimming at V came to 6 bases and at J to 1 base, leaving 8 bases not matched to a gene. The CDR3 is 15 residues long.